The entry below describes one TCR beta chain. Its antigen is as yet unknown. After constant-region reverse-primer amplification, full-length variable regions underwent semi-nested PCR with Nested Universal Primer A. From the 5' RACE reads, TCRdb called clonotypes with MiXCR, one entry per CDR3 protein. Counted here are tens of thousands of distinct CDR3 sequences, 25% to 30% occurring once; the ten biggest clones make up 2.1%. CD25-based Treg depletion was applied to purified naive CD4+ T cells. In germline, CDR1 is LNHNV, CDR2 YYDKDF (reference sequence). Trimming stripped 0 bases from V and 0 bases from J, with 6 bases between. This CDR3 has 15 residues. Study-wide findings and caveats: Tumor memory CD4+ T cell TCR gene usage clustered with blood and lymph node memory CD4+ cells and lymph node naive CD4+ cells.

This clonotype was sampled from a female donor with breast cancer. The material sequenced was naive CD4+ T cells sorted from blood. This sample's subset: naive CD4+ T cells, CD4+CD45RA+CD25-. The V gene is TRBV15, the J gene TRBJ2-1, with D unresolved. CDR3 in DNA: TGTGCCACCAGCAGAGACAAACCCTCCTACAATGAGCAGTTCTTC. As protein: CATSRDKPSYNEQFF.